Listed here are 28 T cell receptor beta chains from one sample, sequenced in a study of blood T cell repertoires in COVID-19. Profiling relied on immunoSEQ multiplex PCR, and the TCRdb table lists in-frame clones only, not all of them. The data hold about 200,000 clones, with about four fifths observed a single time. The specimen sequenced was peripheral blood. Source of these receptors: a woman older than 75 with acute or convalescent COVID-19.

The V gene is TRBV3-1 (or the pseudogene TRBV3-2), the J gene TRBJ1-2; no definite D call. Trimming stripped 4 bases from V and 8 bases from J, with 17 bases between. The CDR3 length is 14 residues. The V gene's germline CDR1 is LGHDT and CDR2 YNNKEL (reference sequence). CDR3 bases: TGTGCCAGCAGCCCTCGTGGCTCCGGCGGGGGCTACACCTTC. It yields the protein CASSPRGSGGGYTF.

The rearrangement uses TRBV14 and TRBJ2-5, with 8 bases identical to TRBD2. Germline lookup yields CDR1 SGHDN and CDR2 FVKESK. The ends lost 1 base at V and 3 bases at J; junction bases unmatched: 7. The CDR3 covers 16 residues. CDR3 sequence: CASSQVGTRVKETQYF. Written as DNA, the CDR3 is TGTGCCAGCAGCCAAGTAGGGACTAGGGTAAAAGAGACCCAGTACTTC. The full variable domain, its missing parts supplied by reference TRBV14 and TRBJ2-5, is EAGVTQFPSHSVIEKGQTVTLRCDPISGHDNLYWYRRVMGKEIKFLLHFVKESKQDESGMPNNRFLAERTGGTYSTLKVQPAELEDSGVYFCASSQVGTRVKETQYFGPGTRLLVL.

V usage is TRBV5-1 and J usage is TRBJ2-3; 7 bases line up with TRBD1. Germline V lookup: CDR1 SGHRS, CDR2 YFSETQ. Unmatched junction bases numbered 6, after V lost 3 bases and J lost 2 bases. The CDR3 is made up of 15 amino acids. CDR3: CASSSPDRSTDTQYF. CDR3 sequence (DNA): TGCGCCAGCAGCTCCCCGGACAGGTCCACAGATACGCAGTATTTT.

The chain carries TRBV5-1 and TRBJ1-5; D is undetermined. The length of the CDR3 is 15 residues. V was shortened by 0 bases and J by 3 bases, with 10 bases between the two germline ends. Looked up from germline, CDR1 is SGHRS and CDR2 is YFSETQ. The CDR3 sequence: CASSLGIGDNQPQHF. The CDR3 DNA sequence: TGCGCCAGCAGCTTGGGTATAGGAGACAATCAGCCCCAGCATTTT.

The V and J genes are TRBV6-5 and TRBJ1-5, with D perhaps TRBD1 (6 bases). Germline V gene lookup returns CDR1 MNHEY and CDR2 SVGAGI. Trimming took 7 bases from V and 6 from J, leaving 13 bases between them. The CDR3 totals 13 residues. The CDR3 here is CASTIQGSQPQHF. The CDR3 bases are TGTGCCAGCACCATACAGGGTAGTCAGCCCCAGCATTTT.

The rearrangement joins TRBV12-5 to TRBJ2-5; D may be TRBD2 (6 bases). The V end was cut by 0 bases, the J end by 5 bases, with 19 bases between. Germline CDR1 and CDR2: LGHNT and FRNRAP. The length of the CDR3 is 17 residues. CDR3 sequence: CASGLVGSGRGKETQYF. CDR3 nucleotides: TGTGCTAGTGGTTTGGTAGGGTCGGGTCGGGGGAAGGAGACCCAGTACTTC.

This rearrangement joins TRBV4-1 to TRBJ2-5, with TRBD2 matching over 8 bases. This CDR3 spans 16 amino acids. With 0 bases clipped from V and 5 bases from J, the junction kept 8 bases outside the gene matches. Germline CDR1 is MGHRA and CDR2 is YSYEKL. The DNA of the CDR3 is TGCGCCAGCAGCCAAGAGCAAGGCGGGGGGCAGGAGACCCAGTACTTC. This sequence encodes CASSQEQGGGQETQYF.

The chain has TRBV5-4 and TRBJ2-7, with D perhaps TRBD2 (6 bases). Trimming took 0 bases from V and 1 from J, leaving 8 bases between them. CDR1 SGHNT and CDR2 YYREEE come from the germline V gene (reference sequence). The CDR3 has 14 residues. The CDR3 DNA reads TGTGCCAGCAGCTTGGGTAGCGGTTCCTACGAGCAGTACTTC. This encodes CASSLGSGSYEQYF. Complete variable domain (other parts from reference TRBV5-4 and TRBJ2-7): ETGVTQSPTHLIKTRGQQVTLRCSSQSGHNTVSWYQQALGQGPQFIFQYYREEENGRGNFPPRFSGLQFPNYSSELNVNALELDDSALYLCASSLGSGSYEQYFGPGTRLTVT.

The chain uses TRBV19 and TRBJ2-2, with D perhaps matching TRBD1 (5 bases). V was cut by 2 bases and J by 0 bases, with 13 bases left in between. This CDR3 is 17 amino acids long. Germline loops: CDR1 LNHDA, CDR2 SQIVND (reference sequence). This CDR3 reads CASSIPGHTTNTGELFF. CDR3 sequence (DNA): TGTGCCAGTAGTATACCAGGGCATACGACGAACACCGGGGAGCTGTTTTTT.

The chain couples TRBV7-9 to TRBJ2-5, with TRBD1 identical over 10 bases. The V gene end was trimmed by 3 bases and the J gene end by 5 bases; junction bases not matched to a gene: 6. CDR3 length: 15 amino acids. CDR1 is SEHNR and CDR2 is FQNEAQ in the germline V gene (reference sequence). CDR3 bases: TGTGCCAGCAGCTTTGACAGGGGGCTTTGGGAGACCCAGTACTTC. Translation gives CASSFDRGLWETQYF. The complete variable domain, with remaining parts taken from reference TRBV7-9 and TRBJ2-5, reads DTGVSQNPRHKITKRGQNVTFRCDPISEHNRLYWYRQTLGQGPEFLTYFQNEAQLEKSRLLSDRFSAERPKGSFSTLEIQRTEQGDSAMYLCASSFDRGLWETQYFGPGTRLLVL.

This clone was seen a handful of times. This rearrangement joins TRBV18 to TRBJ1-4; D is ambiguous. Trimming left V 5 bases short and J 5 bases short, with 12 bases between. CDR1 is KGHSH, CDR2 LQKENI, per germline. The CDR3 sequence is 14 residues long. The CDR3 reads CASSGGSYNEKLFF. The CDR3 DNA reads TGTGCCAGCTCAGGAGGGTCATACAATGAAAAACTGTTTTTT.

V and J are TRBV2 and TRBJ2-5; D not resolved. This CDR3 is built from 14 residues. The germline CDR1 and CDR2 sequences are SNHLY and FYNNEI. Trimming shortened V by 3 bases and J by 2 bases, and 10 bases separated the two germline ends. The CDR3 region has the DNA TGTGCCAGCAGTGATAGGCAGACACAAGAGACCCAGTACTTC. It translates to CASSDRQTQETQYF.

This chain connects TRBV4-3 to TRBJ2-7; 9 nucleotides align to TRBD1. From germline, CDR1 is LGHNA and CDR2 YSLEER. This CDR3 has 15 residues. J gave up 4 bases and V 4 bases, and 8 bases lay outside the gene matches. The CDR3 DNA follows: TGCGCCAGCAGCCGAGAACAGGGGGCCGTATACGAGCAGTACTTC. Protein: CASSREQGAVYEQYF.

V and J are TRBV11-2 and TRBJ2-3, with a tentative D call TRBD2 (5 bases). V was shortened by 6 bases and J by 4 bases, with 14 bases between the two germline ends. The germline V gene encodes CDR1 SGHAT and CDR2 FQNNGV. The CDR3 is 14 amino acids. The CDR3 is CASSHARVADTQYF. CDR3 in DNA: TGTGCCAGCAGTCATGCGAGGGTGGCAGATACGCAGTATTTT.

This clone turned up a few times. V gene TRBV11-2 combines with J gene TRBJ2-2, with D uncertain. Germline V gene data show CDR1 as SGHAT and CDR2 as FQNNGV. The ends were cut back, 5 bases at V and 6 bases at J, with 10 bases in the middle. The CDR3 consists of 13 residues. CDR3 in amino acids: CASSVLVPGELFF. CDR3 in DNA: TGTGCCAGCAGCGTCTTAGTACCCGGGGAGCTGTTTTTT.

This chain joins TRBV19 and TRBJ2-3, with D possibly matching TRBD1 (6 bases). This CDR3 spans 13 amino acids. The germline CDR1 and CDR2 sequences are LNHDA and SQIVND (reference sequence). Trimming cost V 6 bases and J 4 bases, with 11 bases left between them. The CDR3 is CASRYEGADTQYF. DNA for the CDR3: TGTGCCAGTAGATACGAGGGGGCAGATACGCAGTATTTT. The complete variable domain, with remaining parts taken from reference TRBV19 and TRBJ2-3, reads DGGITQSPKYLFRKEGQNVTLSCEQNLNHDAMYWYRQDPGQGLRLIYYSQIVNDFQKGDIAEGYSVSREKKESFPLTVTSAQKNPTAFYLCASRYEGADTQYFGPGTRLTVL.

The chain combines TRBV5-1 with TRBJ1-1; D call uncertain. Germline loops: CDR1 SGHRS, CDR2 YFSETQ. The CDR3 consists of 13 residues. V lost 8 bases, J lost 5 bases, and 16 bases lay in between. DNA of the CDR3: TGCGCCAGTCACGCTGGCCCCGAAACTGAAGCTTTCTTT. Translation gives CASHAGPETEAFF.

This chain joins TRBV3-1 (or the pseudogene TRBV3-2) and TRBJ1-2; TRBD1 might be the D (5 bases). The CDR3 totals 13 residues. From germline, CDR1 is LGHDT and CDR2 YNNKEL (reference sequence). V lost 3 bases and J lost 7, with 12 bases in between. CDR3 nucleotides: TGTGCCAGCAGCCAGTCAGGGTATGGTGGCTACACCTTC. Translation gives CASSQSGYGGYTF.

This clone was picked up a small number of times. The CDR3 DNA sequence: TGTGCCTGGACGGCCGGCGGGGCTGGAAACACCATATATTTT. As protein: CAWTAGGAGNTIYF. The chain recombines TRBV30 with TRBJ1-3; unclear D gene. CDR1 and CDR2 (germline): GTSNPN, SVGIG (reference sequence). V was cut by 4 bases and J by 2 bases, with 12 bases left in between. The CDR3 length is 14 residues.

Here the CDR3 reads CASSSPGQGYGTEAFF. Here the CDR3 DNA reads TGTGCCAGTAGTTCACCGGGACAGGGATACGGCACTGAAGCTTTCTTT. The chain carries TRBV19 and TRBJ1-1, with 9 bases fitting TRBD1. The CDR3 loop spans 16 amino acids. V gave up 5 bases and J gave up 4 bases; unmatched junction bases: 11. Germline CDR1 LNHDA, CDR2 SQIVND (reference sequence).

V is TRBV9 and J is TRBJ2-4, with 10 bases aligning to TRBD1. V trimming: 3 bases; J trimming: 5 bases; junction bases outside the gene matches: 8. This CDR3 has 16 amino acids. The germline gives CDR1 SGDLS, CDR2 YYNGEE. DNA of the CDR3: TGTGCCAGCAGCGCAAGCCTCGGGACAGGGGAAAACATTCAGTACTTC. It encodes CASSASLGTGENIQYF. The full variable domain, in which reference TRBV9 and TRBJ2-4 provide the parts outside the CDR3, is DSGVTQTPKHLITATGQRVTLRCSPRSGDLSVYWYQQSLDQGLQFLIQYYNGEERAKGNILERFSAQQFPDLHSELNLSSLELGDSALYFCASSASLGTGENIQYFGAGTRLSVL.

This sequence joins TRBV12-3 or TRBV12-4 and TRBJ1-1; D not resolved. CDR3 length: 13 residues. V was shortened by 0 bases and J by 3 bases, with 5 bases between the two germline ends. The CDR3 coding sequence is TGTGCCAGCAGTTTAGCGGCAGACACTGAAGCTTTCTTT. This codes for CASSLAADTEAFF.

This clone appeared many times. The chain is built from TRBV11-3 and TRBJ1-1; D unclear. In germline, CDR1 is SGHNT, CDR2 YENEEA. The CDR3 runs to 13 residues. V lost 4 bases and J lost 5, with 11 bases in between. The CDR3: CASSSIVGTEAFF. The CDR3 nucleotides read TGTGCCAGCAGCTCCATCGTCGGGACTGAAGCTTTCTTT.

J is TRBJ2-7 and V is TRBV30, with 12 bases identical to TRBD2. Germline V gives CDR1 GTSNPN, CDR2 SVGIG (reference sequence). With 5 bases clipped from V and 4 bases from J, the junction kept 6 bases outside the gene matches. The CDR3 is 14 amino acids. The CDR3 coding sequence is TGTGCCTGGGAGCTTGGACTAGCGGGATACGAGCAGTACTTC. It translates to CAWELGLAGYEQYF.

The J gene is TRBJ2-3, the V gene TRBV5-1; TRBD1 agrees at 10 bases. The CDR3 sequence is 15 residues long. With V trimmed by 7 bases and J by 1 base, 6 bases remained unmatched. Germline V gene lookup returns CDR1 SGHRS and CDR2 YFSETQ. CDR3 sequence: CASRGTGEGTDTQYF. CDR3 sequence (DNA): TGCGCCAGCCGTGGGACAGGGGAGGGCACAGATACGCAGTATTTT.

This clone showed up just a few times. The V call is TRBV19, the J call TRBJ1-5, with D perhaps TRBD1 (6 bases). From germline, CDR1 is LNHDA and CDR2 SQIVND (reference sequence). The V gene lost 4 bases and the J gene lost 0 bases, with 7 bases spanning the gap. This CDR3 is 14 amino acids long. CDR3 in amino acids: CASSRTVSNQPQHF. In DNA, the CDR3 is TGTGCCAGTAGTAGGACAGTTAGCAATCAGCCCCAGCATTTT.

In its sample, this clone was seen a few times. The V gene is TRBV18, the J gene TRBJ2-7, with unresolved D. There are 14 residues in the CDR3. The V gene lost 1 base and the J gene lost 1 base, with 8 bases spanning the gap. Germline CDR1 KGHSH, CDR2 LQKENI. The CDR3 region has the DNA TGTGCCAGCTCACCACTTGCAGATTCCTACGAGCAGTACTTC. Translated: CASSPLADSYEQYF.

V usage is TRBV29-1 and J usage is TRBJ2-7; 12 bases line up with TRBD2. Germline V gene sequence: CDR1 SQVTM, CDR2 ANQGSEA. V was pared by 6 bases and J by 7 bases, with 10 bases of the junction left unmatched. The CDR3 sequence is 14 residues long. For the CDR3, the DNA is TGCAGCGTCCCCAGACTAGCGGGAGATAGGGAGCAGTACTTC. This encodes CSVPRLAGDREQYF.